A single sample is the source of the 30 T cell receptor beta chains below, sequenced in a study of blood T cells in healthy people across ages. Next came a second PCR, run for about 7 to 11 cycles, which used a sample-barcoded 5' primer along with a J-beta primer mix. TCRdb called the 5' RACE reads again in MiXCR, with one record for every CDR3 protein. The sample lists over 1.5 million distinct CDR3 sequences; around 50% were seen once. The sample taken for sequencing was blood. Receptors originate from a woman in her forties in good health.

This clonotype was seen a handful of times. This chain's CDR3 is CASSQEGRGDTQYF. DNA for the CDR3: TGTGCCAGCAGCCAAGAGGGACGCGGGGATACGCAGTATTTT. The chain uses TRBV4-2 and TRBJ2-3, with D perhaps matching TRBD1 or TRBD2 (5 bases each). V lost 0 bases and J 6 bases, leaving 10 bases between the germline ends. The CDR3 contains 14 residues. Looked up from germline, CDR1 is LGHNA and CDR2 is YNFKEQ.

The chain carries TRBV15 and TRBJ2-1; maybe TRBD2 (6 bases). The CDR3 extends over 16 amino acids. The V end lost 0 bases, the J end lost 1 base, and 10 bases lay between the germline ends. The germline V gene has CDR1 LNHNV and CDR2 YYDKDF (reference sequence). CDR3 amino acids: CATSRDPAGSYNEQFF. The DNA of the CDR3 is TGTGCCACCAGCAGAGATCCTGCGGGGTCCTACAATGAGCAGTTCTTC.

The V call is TRBV28, the J call TRBJ1-5; 9 nucleotides line up with TRBD1. The CDR3 runs to 16 residues. Trimming took 6 bases from V and 1 from J; bases not matched to a gene: 7. The V gene's germline CDR1 is MDHEN and CDR2 SYDVKM. The CDR3 loop reads CASRTGQGQSNQPQHF. CDR3 DNA sequence: TGTGCCAGCAGAACGGGACAGGGTCAAAGCAATCAGCCCCAGCATTTT.

The gene calls are TRBV7-9 and TRBJ1-2; D is unresolved. Trimming removed 5 bases from V and 9 bases from J, with 16 bases in between. The CDR3 loop spans 13 amino acids. From germline, CDR1 is SEHNR and CDR2 FQNEAQ (reference sequence). The CDR3 coding sequence is TGTGCCAGCAGCGCCCTCCAGTCGGGTAGCTACACCTTC. The encoded protein is CASSALQSGSYTF.

This clonotype occurred a few times. The chain employs TRBV11-2 and TRBJ2-7; 9 nucleotides match TRBD1. The trim removed 5 bases at V and 3 bases at J, leaving 11 bases unmatched. This CDR3 contains 16 residues. Germline-derived CDR1 and CDR2 are SGHAT and FQNNGV. The DNA of the CDR3 is TGTGCCAGCAGCCCCAGAAGGGGGACAGGGTACTACGAGCAGTACTTC. The encoded protein is CASSPRRGTGYYEQYF.

This clonotype appeared a few times. The chain uses TRBV4-2 and TRBJ2-7; TRBD2 is a possible D gene (6 bases). V was pared by 0 bases and J by 3 bases, with 12 bases between. The CDR3 extends over 15 amino acids. Germline loops: CDR1 LGHNA, CDR2 YNFKEQ. CDR3 sequence reads: CASSQDFTSNYEQYF. CDR3 DNA sequence: TGTGCCAGCAGCCAAGATTTTACTAGCAACTACGAGCAGTACTTC.

The V and J genes are TRBV27 and TRBJ2-1; 10 bases are a match to TRBD2. The V segment lost 3 bases and the J segment 5 bases; nucleotides outside the gene matches: 7. The CDR3 length is 16 residues. CDR1 and CDR2 (germline): MNHEY, SMNVEV (reference sequence). CDR3 DNA: TGTGCCAGCAGTTTGATAGGCCTAGCGGGAGACAATGAGCAGTTCTTC. This codes for CASSLIGLAGDNEQFF.

The J gene is TRBJ1-2, the V gene TRBV28; 7 nucleotides align to TRBD1. V trimming: 4 bases; J trimming: 0 bases; junction bases outside the gene matches: 11. Germline-derived CDR1 and CDR2 are MDHEN and SYDVKM. The CDR3 has 17 amino acids. The CDR3 nucleotides are TGTGCCAGCAGTTCTAAACCGACAGGGAGAGCTAACTATGGCTACACCTTC. This sequence encodes CASSSKPTGRANYGYTF.

V usage is TRBV6-5 and J usage is TRBJ2-7; D unresolved. Germline lookup yields CDR1 MNHEY and CDR2 SVGAGI. V lost 0 bases to trimming and J lost 5 bases, with 17 bases between them. The CDR3 covers 16 residues. DNA for the CDR3: TGTGCCAGCAGTTACTCGAAATTCGGGTCGGCGGACGAGCAGTACTTC. This encodes CASSYSKFGSADEQYF.

The chain links TRBV20-1 to TRBJ2-4; perhaps TRBD2 as D (5 bases). The J call may be wrong; the DNA end is better matched by TRBJ2-7. CDR1 and CDR2 from the germline V gene are DFQATT and SNEGSKA (reference sequence). The CDR3 is 14 residues long. The CDR3 region has the DNA TGCAGTGCTAGAGGGAGGCAGGAACCCTACGAGCAGTACTTC. Amino acids: CSARGRQEPYEQYF.

The CDR3 protein is CASSQARLASNEQFF. The CDR3 nucleotides are TGCGCCAGCAGCCAGGCCCGACTAGCTTCCAATGAGCAGTTCTTC. The J gene is TRBJ2-1, the V gene TRBV4-3; 7 bases map to TRBD2. Trimming removed 3 bases from V and 6 bases from J; junction bases left unmatched: 8. Germline V CDR1 and CDR2: LGHNA, YSLEER. The CDR3 covers 15 residues.

J is TRBJ2-1 and V is TRBV6-2 or TRBV6-3; the match to TRBD1 covers 7 bases. The CDR3 is 13 amino acids. Losses at the gene ends were 6 bases for V and 8 bases for J; bases not matched to a gene: 7. The V gene's germline CDR1 is MNHEY and CDR2 SVGEGT. CDR3 sequence reads: CASRPDRADEQFF. DNA of the CDR3: TGTGCCAGCAGACCCGACAGGGCGGATGAGCAGTTCTTC.

V and J are TRBV6-6 and TRBJ2-7; tentative D call: TRBD1 (6 bases). CDR1 is MNHNY and CDR2 is SVGAGI in the germline V gene (reference sequence). The CDR3 is 15 residues long. Between the trimmed V and J ends, which lost 2 bases and 2 bases, there was a span of 13 bases. As DNA, the CDR3 is TGTGCCAGCAGTTACGCGGACAGCAGCGCCTACGAGCAGTACTTC. It encodes CASSYADSSAYEQYF.

There are a few counts of this clonotype. The chain combines TRBV28 with TRBJ1-2; TRBD1 aligns across 7 bases. The CDR3 runs 15 residues. Germline assignment: CDR1 MDHEN and CDR2 SYDVKM. V was pared by 6 bases and J by 4 bases, with 11 bases of the junction left unmatched. The CDR3 loop is CASSAPGGQRYGYTF. DNA of the CDR3: TGTGCCAGCAGCGCCCCTGGGGGACAGCGCTATGGCTACACCTTC.

In this sample, this clonotype turned up a few times. The V and J genes are TRBV4-2 and TRBJ2-3; TRBD2 might be the D (6 bases). This CDR3 has 22 residues. V dropped 0 bases and J dropped 3 bases, with 31 bases sitting between them. Germline CDR1 and CDR2: LGHNA and YNFKEQ. This CDR3 is CASSQDPNLTDVRPSGTDTQYF. Written as DNA, the CDR3 is TGTGCCAGCAGCCAAGATCCCAATCTGACAGACGTGAGGCCAAGCGGGACAGATACGCAGTATTTT.

This chain links TRBV29-1 with TRBJ2-7; the D gene is possibly TRBD1 (5 bases). The germline V gene encodes CDR1 SQVTM and CDR2 ANQGSEA. Trimming removed 3 bases at V and 6 bases at J, with 12 bases between. The CDR3 has 12 amino acids. DNA for the CDR3: TGCAGCGTTGAGGGCCCAGGGCGCGAGCAGTACTTC. This encodes CSVEGPGREQYF.

V and J are TRBV20-1 and TRBJ2-5, with D perhaps TRBD2 (8 bases). The V and J ends lost 5 bases and 11 bases respectively, with 24 bases between them. The CDR3 extends over 14 amino acids. Looked up from germline, CDR1 is DFQATT and CDR2 is SNEGSKA (reference sequence). The CDR3 here is CSAARGGRGNEQYF. The CDR3 DNA sequence: TGCAGTGCTGCCCGGGGGGGCAGGGGGAATGAGCAGTACTTC.

The chain links TRBV7-2 to TRBJ2-5; D may match TRBD1 or TRBD2 (5 bases each). The CDR3 length is 15 residues. Trimming left V 5 bases short and J 2 bases short, with 15 bases between. Germline CDR1 and CDR2: SGHTA and FQGNSA. The CDR3 DNA follows: TGTGCCAGCAGCCCCAGACAGCGGACACAAGAGACCCAGTACTTC. This translates into CASSPRQRTQETQYF.

The V gene is TRBV6-1, the J gene TRBJ2-5; D uncertain. The J call is doubtful: the DNA matches TRBJ2-7 better. CDR1 MNHNS and CDR2 SASEGT come from the germline V gene. There are 14 residues in the CDR3. CDR3 protein: CASSELIEPHEQYF. In DNA form, the CDR3 reads TGTGCCAGCAGTGAACTAATCGAACCGCACGAGCAGTACTTC.

This clonotype appeared a few times. V usage is TRBV6-5 and J usage is TRBJ1-1; D is ambiguous. Germline V gene sequence: CDR1 MNHEY, CDR2 SVGAGI. With 0 bases removed from V and 1 base from J, the gap between germline ends came to 3 bases. CDR3 length: 13 residues. As DNA, the CDR3 is TGTGCCAGCAGTTACTCGAAGAACACTGAAGCTTTCTTT. Translation gives CASSYSKNTEAFF.

The chain couples TRBV7-2 to TRBJ2-7; TRBD2 aligns across 9 bases. This CDR3 is built from 15 residues. V trimming: 5 bases; J trimming: 10 bases; junction bases outside the gene matches: 15. Germline V gene lookup returns CDR1 SGHTA and CDR2 FQGNSA. CDR3 bases: TGTGCCAGCAGCCCCACCATTAGCGGGGGACGTACCCAGTACTTC. The encoded protein is CASSPTISGGRTQYF.

V and J are TRBV6-2 or TRBV6-3 and TRBJ2-1, with 7 bases identical to TRBD1. Unmatched junction bases numbered 8, after V lost 7 bases and J lost 2 bases. The CDR3 is 15 amino acids. CDR1 and CDR2 (germline): MNHEY, SVGEGT. CDR3 nucleotides: TGTGCCAGCACAGAGAGGGACAGAGCCTACAATGAGCAGTTCTTC. Its protein is CASTERDRAYNEQFF.

This chain uses TRBV9 with TRBJ2-3, with D possibly matching TRBD1 (5 bases). V shed 0 bases and J shed 0 bases, with 14 bases lying between them. This CDR3 has 17 residues. CDR1 is SGDLS and CDR2 is YYNGEE in the germline V gene. CDR3 sequence: CASSVGQTSLSTDTQYF. The CDR3 nucleotides read TGTGCCAGCAGCGTAGGACAGACCTCCCTTAGCACAGATACGCAGTATTTT.

The rearrangement links TRBV7-9 to TRBJ2-3; no reliable D call. The germline V gene has CDR1 SEHNR and CDR2 FQNEAQ (reference sequence). Trimming stripped 5 bases from V and 1 base from J, with 13 bases between. CDR3 length equals 15 residues. The CDR3 region has the DNA TGTGCCAGCAGCCCCCACTGGTTGGGCACAGATACGCAGTATTTT. Its protein is CASSPHWLGTDTQYF.

The chain has TRBV7-2 and TRBJ2-3, with 9 positions matching TRBD1. The CDR3 covers 15 residues. Germline V gene data show CDR1 as SGHTA and CDR2 as FQGNSA. J lost 6 bases, V lost 5 bases, and 9 bases had no gene match. CDR3 sequence (DNA): TGTGCCAGCAGCCGCTCGGGACAGGGTTTGGATACGCAGTATTTT. Protein sequence: CASSRSGQGLDTQYF.

J is TRBJ2-1 and V is TRBV27; no definite D call. The J call may be faulty, since TRBJ2-7 better matches the DNA end. The CDR3 runs to 13 residues. Germline-derived CDR1 and CDR2 are MNHEY and SMNVEV (reference sequence). CDR3 in amino acids: CASSSTRLTEQYF. The CDR3 coding sequence is TGTGCCAGCAGTTCCACCAGACTGACTGAGCAGTACTTC.

The rearrangement uses TRBV7-2 and TRBJ2-5; the D gene could be TRBD1 or TRBD2 (5 bases each). The CDR3 is 13 amino acids. With 2 bases removed from V and 11 bases from J, the gap between germline ends came to 15 bases. Germline-derived CDR1 and CDR2 are SGHTA and FQGNSA. The CDR3 nucleotides read TGTGCCAGCAGCTTACGGGATTCGGGACCTCAGTACTTC. This codes for CASSLRDSGPQYF.

This clonotype was seen a single time. The chain combines TRBV28 with TRBJ1-2; no clear D. CDR1 is MDHEN and CDR2 is SYDVKM in the germline V gene. This CDR3 spans 14 amino acids. The V gene lost 7 bases and the J gene lost 4 bases, with 16 bases spanning the gap. The CDR3 DNA follows: TGTGCCAGCAAGACCGTGGAAATCCTCTATGGCTACACCTTC. This translates into CASKTVEILYGYTF.

In its sample, this clonotype was seen many times. J is TRBJ2-7 and V is TRBV10-3; possible D gene TRBD1, 5 bases. CDR1 is ENHRY and CDR2 is SYGVKD in the germline V gene. The CDR3 runs to 14 residues. V lost 7 bases and J 2 bases, leaving 15 bases between the germline ends. This CDR3 reads CAITDSSRTYEQYF. The CDR3 region has the DNA TGTGCCATCACCGACAGTTCACGCACCTACGAGCAGTACTTC.

CDR3 sequence: CASSSIDLFRASNQPQHF. The CDR3 nucleotides read TGTGCCAGCAGTTCCATTGACCTATTCCGGGCATCCAATCAGCCCCAGCATTTT. The V gene is TRBV6-2 or TRBV6-3, the J gene TRBJ1-5; D is uncertain. This CDR3 comprises 18 residues. Germline CDR1 and CDR2: MNHEY and SVGEGT. Trimming shortened V by 4 bases and J by 3 bases, and 22 bases separated the two germline ends.